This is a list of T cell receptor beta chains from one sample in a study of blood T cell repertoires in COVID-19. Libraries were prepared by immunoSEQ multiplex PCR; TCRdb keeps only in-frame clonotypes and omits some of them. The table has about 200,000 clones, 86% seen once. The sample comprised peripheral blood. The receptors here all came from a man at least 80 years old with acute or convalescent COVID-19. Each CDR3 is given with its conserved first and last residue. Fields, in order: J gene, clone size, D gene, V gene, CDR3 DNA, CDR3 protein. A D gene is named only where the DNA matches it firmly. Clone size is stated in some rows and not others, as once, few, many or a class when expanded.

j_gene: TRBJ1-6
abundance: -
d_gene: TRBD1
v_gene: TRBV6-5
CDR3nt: TGTGCCAGCAGTTACTTGACAGGGAGCAATTCACCCCTCCACTTT
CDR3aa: CASSYLTGSNSPLHF

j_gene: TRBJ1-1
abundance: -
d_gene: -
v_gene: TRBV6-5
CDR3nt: TGTGCCAGCACCACCATACCCCGGGCCTTCGGGGAGGCTTTCTTT
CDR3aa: CASTTIPRAFGEAFF

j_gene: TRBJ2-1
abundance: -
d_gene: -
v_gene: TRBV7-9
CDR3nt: TGTGCCAGCAGCCAAGCTGGGGCAGGGTGGTTCTTC
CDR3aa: CASSQAGAGWFF

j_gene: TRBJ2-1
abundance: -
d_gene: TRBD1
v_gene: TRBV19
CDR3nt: TGTGCCAGTAGTCCAGGGGGACAGAATAATGAGCAGTTCTTC
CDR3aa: CASSPGGQNNEQFF

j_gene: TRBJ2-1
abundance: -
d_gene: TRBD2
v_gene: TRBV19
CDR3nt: TGTGCCAGTAGTCCCCCTCCCCGTGGACTAGCCGGCAATGAGCAGTTCTTC
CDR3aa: CASSPPPRGLAGNEQFF

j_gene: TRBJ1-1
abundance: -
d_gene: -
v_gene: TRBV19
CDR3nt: TGTGCCAGTAGTATATCCCCGTCTGAAGCTTTCTTT
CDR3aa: CASSISPSEAFF

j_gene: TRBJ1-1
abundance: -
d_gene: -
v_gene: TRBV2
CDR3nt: TGTGCCAGCAGTGCTGGGGCAAGGAACACTGAAGCTTTCTTT
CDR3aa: CASSAGARNTEAFF

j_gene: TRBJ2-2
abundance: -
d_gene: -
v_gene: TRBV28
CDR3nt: TGTGCCAGCAGTAGCGGAATAAACACCGGGGAGCTGTTTTTT
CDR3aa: CASSSGINTGELFF

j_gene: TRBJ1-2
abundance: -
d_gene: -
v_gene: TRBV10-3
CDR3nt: TGTGCCACCTGGTCGACAGCATCTAACTATGGCTACACCTTC
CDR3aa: CATWSTASNYGYTF

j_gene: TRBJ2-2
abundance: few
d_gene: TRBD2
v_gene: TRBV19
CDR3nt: TGTGCCAGTATTCTCACTAGCGGGAGTCTCGGGGAGCTGTTTTTT
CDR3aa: CASILTSGSLGELFF

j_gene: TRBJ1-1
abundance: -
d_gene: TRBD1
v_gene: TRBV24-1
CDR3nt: TGTGCCACCAGTGATTCCAGGACAGGGAGGGCTGAAGCTTTCTTT
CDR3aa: CATSDSRTGRAEAFF

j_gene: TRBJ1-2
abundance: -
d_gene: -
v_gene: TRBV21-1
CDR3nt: TGTGCCAGCAGCTCCTTATCGGGATTCCCTTCTACCTTTAACTATGGCTACACCTTC
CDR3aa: CASSSLSGFPSTFNYGYTF

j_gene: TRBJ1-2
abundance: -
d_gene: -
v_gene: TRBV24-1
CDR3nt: TGTGCCACCAGTGATTTGCGCGGGGACGGCTACACCTTC
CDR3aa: CATSDLRGDGYTF

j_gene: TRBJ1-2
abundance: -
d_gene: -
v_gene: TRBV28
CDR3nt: TGTGCCAGCAGTCCTCCCGGGACAACGGCCAACTATGGCTACACCTTC
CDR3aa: CASSPPGTTANYGYTF

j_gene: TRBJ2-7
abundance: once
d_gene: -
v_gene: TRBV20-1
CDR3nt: TGCAGTGCCAGGCCGGCCCACGAGCAGTACTTC
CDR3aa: CSARPAHEQYF

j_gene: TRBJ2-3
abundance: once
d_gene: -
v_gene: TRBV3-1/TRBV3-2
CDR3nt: TGTGCCAGCAGCCCCCCTTTAGGGGTCGACCGCCAAACTAGCACAGATACGCAGTATTTT
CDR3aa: CASSPPLGVDRQTSTDTQYF

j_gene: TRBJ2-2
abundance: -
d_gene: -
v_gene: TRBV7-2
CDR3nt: TGTGCCAGCAGCTTACAGGACACCGGGGAGCTGTTTTTT
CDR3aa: CASSLQDTGELFF

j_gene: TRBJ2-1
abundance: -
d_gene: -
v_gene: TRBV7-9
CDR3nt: TGTGCCAGCAGCTTACGCGGGACCAACTCCTACAATGAGCAGTTCTTC
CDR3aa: CASSLRGTNSYNEQFF

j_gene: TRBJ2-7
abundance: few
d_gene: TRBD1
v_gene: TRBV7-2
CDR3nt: TGTGCCAGCAGCTTTAAGGGGGACAGTACCTACGAGCAGTACTTC
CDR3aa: CASSFKGDSTYEQYF

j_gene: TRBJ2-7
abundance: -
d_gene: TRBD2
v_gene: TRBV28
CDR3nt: TGTGCCAGTAGCGGGAGGACTCCCTACGAGCAGTACTTC
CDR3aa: CASSGRTPYEQYF

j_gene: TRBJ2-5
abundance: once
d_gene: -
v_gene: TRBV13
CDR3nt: TGTGCCAGCAGCCCCCTGGGGCTGACCCTTAAATACCAAGAGACCCAGTACTTC
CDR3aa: CASSPLGLTLKYQETQYF

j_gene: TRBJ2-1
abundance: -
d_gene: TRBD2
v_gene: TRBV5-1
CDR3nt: TGCGCCAGCAGCTTGATGGCTAGCGGGAGGCATACTAACAATGAGCAGTTCTTC
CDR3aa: CASSLMASGRHTNNEQFF

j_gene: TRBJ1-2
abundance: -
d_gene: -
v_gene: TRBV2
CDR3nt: TGTGCCAGCAGGACACAGCAAACCTATGGCTACACCTTC
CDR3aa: CASRTQQTYGYTF

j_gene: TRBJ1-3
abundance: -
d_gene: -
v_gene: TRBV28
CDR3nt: TGTGCCAGCCGCCCGGGGGGGCTCTCTGGAAACACCATATATTTT
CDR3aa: CASRPGGLSGNTIYF

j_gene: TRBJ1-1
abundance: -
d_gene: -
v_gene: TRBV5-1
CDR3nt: TGCGCCAGCAGCCCGTCGGCAGGGCGGAACGCTGAAGCTTTCTTT
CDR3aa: CASSPSAGRNAEAFF

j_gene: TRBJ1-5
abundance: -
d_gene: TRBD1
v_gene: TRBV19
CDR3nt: TGTGCCAGTAAGAGGACAGGGGGCAATCAGCCCCAGCATTTT
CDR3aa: CASKRTGGNQPQHF